The next 27 T cell receptor beta chains were all read from a single sample in a study of CD8+ T cells in alopecia areata. The treatment here: oral pan-JAK inhibitor, 5-10 mg twice daily. Extracted RNA was reverse transcribed into cDNA, the sequencing template. Profiling relied on immunoSEQ multiplex PCR, and the TCRdb table lists in-frame clones only, not all of them. The table has 90,000 to 130,000 clones, roughly three fifths seen once. Source: CD8+ T cells sorted from blood, taken at week 24, from a patient treated with tofacitinib. These receptor sequences come from a human donor with alopecia areata.

The chain combines TRBV10-3 with TRBJ1-2, with D possibly matching TRBD1 (5 bases). CDR3 length equals 15 residues. Looked up from germline, CDR1 is ENHRY and CDR2 is SYGVKD. The ends were cut back, 6 bases at V and 4 bases at J, with 18 bases in the middle. This CDR3 is CAISPLGDPGYGYTF. DNA of the CDR3: TGTGCCATCAGCCCCCTAGGGGACCCTGGCTATGGCTACACCTTC.

The rearrangement uses TRBV9 and TRBJ1-5; D gene ambiguous. The CDR3 has 15 residues. Germline CDR1 reads SGDLS; CDR2 reads YYNGEE. V lost 4 bases and J 2 bases, leaving 13 bases between the germline ends. The CDR3 is CASSPIPGGNQPQHF. The CDR3 bases are TGTGCCAGCAGCCCCATTCCCGGGGGCAATCAGCCCCAGCATTTT.

This clone was observed a few times. The chain is built from TRBV13 and TRBJ2-3; 7 bases are a match to TRBD2. Germline values: CDR1 PRHDT, CDR2 FYEKMQ (reference sequence). This CDR3 is 15 amino acids long. The J segment lost 3 bases and the V segment lost 2 bases, leaving 5 bases of the junction unmatched. CDR3 protein: CASSLTSGVTDTQYF. The CDR3, as DNA: TGTGCCAGCAGCTTAACCAGCGGGGTGACAGATACGCAGTATTTT.

This chain connects TRBV2 to TRBJ2-2; TRBD1 might be the D (6 bases). This CDR3 comprises 18 residues. Germline CDR1 SNHLY, CDR2 FYNNEI. V lost 7 bases to trimming and J lost 2 bases, with 23 bases between them. The CDR3 here is CASMGITTGHTNTGELFF. The CDR3 DNA sequence: TGTGCCAGCATGGGGATTACGACGGGACACACTAACACCGGGGAGCTGTTTTTT.

This chain joins TRBV4-1 and TRBJ1-1; D unclear. Trimming removed 0 bases at V and 2 bases at J, with 10 bases between. Germline CDR1 reads MGHRA; CDR2 reads YSYEKL. The CDR3 loop spans 15 amino acids. The CDR3 protein is CASSQDWTQNTEAFF. The CDR3 region has the DNA TGCGCCAGCAGCCAAGATTGGACCCAAAACACTGAAGCTTTCTTT.

The rearrangement joins TRBV5-6 to TRBJ2-5; 8 bases are shared with TRBD1. Trimming at V came to 4 bases and at J to 4 bases, leaving 9 bases not matched to a gene. Germline V gene data show CDR1 as SGHDT and CDR2 as YYEEEE. The CDR3 length is 15 residues. CDR3 bases: TGTGCCAGCAGCCTACCCAACGGACAGGGAGAGACCCAGTACTTC. Protein product: CASSLPNGQGETQYF.

The V and J genes are TRBV6-5 and TRBJ1-1; unclear D gene. Germline values: CDR1 MNHEY, CDR2 SVGAGI. The CDR3 runs 12 residues. Trimming pared 7 bases from V and 7 bases from J, leaving 13 bases between. In DNA, the CDR3 is TGTGCCAGCAAAACTTCGGGAGATGAAGCTTTCTTT. As protein: CASKTSGDEAFF.

As to this clone: Other DNA sequences within the sample encode an identical CDR3. The chain has TRBV27 and TRBJ1-5; D gene unclear. This CDR3 is built from 13 residues. Per the germline V gene, CDR1 is MNHEY and CDR2 is SMNVEV (reference sequence). The V end lost 0 bases, the J end lost 4 bases, and 4 bases lay between the germline ends. The CDR3 spells CASSLSPNQPQHF. CDR3 nucleotides: TGTGCCAGCAGTTTATCCCCGAATCAGCCCCAGCATTTT.

The chain couples TRBV7-9 to TRBJ2-2; D gene unclear. Trimming pared 3 bases from V and 4 bases from J, leaving 3 bases between. The CDR3 loop spans 12 amino acids. Germline CDR1 and CDR2: SEHNR and FQNEAQ (reference sequence). The DNA of the CDR3 is TGTGCCAGCAGCTTGGGCACCGGGGAGCTGTTTTTT. Amino acid sequence: CASSLGTGELFF.

This sequence joins TRBV5-4 and TRBJ2-7; 7 nucleotides agree with TRBD1. V lost 3 bases and J lost 4; bases outside the gene matches: 10. The germline gives CDR1 SGHNT, CDR2 YYREEE (reference sequence). The CDR3 length is 15 residues. The CDR3 protein is CASSSDRDSGYEQYF. As DNA, the CDR3 is TGTGCCAGCAGCTCCGACAGGGATAGTGGGTACGAGCAGTACTTC.

Points on this clone: A much larger clone differs by one base, so this may be a read error. At the DNA level, this CDR3 is encoded by other sequences in the same sample as well. The chain uses TRBV5-1 and TRBJ2-7; tentatively, D is TRBD1 (5 bases). The length of the CDR3 is 14 residues. V lost 4 bases, J lost 3 bases, and 14 bases lay in between. Germline CDR1 is SGHRS and CDR2 is YFSETQ. For the CDR3, the DNA is TGCGCCAGCAGCCAAGATACCCAGGGCTACGAGCAGTACTTC. Its translation: CASSQDTQGYEQYF. The full variable domain, completed using reference TRBV5-1 and TRBJ2-7, is KAGVTQTPRYLIKTRGQQVTLSCSPISGHRSVSWYQQTPGQGLQFLFEYFSETQRNKGNFPGRFSGRQFSNSRSEMNVSTLELGDSALYLCASSQDTQGYEQYFGPGTRLTVT.

This clone appeared a few times. The chain's CDR3 is CASSPEGAQETQYF. The CDR3 bases are TGTGCCAGCAGTCCAGAGGGGGCCCAGGAGACCCAGTACTTC. This chain connects TRBV27 to TRBJ2-5; 7 bases are a match to TRBD1. CDR3 size: 14 residues. The junction had 8 bases not matched to a gene; V was cut back by 5 bases and J by 5 bases. In germline, CDR1 is MNHEY, CDR2 SMNVEV (reference sequence).

This chain connects TRBV27 to TRBJ1-2; 7 nucleotides agree with TRBD1. Germline V lookup: CDR1 MNHEY, CDR2 SMNVEV (reference sequence). The ends lost 6 bases at V and 2 bases at J; junction bases unmatched: 9. This CDR3 comprises 15 residues. CDR3 sequence (DNA): TGTGCCAGCAGCTCCTTCTCGACAGGGAACTATGGCTACACCTTC. This gives the protein CASSSFSTGNYGYTF.

The V call is TRBV29-1, the J call TRBJ1-2; no reliable D call. The CDR3 contains 12 residues. The ends were cut back, 7 bases at V and 8 bases at J, with 17 bases in the middle. CDR1 is SQVTM and CDR2 is ANQGSEA in the germline V gene. The CDR3 sequence: CSAESLEGGYTF. For the CDR3, the DNA is TGCAGCGCCGAATCCCTAGAAGGGGGCTACACCTTC.

This clone was recorded a few times. The J gene is TRBJ1-1, the V gene TRBV5-6, with a weak D call TRBD1 (5 bases). The CDR3 spans 11 residues. Germline CDR1 reads SGHDT; CDR2 reads YYEEEE. The germline V and J ends were trimmed by 3 bases and 5 bases, with 5 bases remaining between them. CDR3 sequence reads: CASSWGTEAFF. The DNA of the CDR3 is TGTGCCAGCAGCTGGGGGACTGAAGCTTTCTTT. Full variable domain (remainder filled in from reference TRBV5-6 and TRBJ1-1): DAGVTQSPTHLIKTRGQQVTLRCSPKSGHDTVSWYQQALGQGPQFIFQYYEEEERQRGNFPDRFSGHQFPNYSSELNVNALLLGDSALYLCASSWGTEAFFGQGTRLTVV.

This clone has more than one count but fewer than ten. The chain carries TRBV5-6 and TRBJ1-2; no clear D. CDR1 is SGHDT, CDR2 YYEEEE, per germline. CDR3 size: 13 residues. Deletions cut 3 bases from V and 4 bases from J, with 10 bases between. In DNA, the CDR3 is TGTGCCAGCAGCTACGACTCTGCCTATGGCTACACCTTC. Translating gives CASSYDSAYGYTF.

This chain links TRBV15 with TRBJ1-3; D gene uncertain. The germline V gene has CDR1 LNHNV and CDR2 YYDKDF (reference sequence). The germline V and J ends were trimmed by 1 base and 4 bases, with 11 bases remaining between them. The CDR3 is 15 amino acids. As DNA, the CDR3 is TGTGCCACCAGCAGAGGGAGGATGGTCGGAAACACCATATATTTT. Translated: CATSRGRMVGNTIYF.

V is TRBV7-2 and J is TRBJ2-7; 11 positions match TRBD2. V shed 4 bases and J 6 bases; nucleotides not matched to a gene: 2. Germline V CDR1 and CDR2: SGHTA, FQGNSA. The CDR3 length is 13 residues. In nucleotides, the CDR3 is TGTGCCAGCAGCTACGGGACTAGCGGCGAGCAGTACTTC. Translation: CASSYGTSGEQYF.

This clone occurred once. The V call is TRBV7-8, the J call TRBJ1-1; D perhaps matches TRBD1 (5 bases). CDR1 SGHVS and CDR2 FQNEAQ come from the germline V gene. V dropped 5 bases and J dropped 0 bases, with 13 bases sitting between them. The CDR3 length is 15 residues. CDR3 protein: CASSGLRAVNTEAFF. The CDR3 DNA sequence: TGTGCCAGCAGCGGCCTCAGGGCGGTGAACACTGAAGCTTTCTTT.

The chain employs TRBV7-9 and TRBJ1-1; 7 bases line up with TRBD1. Germline-derived CDR1 and CDR2 are SEHNR and FQNEAQ (reference sequence). CDR3 length equals 12 residues. Trimming removed 5 bases from V and 7 bases from J; junction bases left unmatched: 4. The DNA for the CDR3 is TGTGCCAGCAGCCCGGACAGGTATGAAGCTTTCTTT. Its protein is CASSPDRYEAFF.

This clone was observed a few times. The rearrangement links TRBV7-9 to TRBJ2-1, with 9 bases that match TRBD2. The germline V gene encodes CDR1 SEHNR and CDR2 FQNEAQ (reference sequence). The V segment lost 0 bases and the J segment 6 bases; nucleotides outside the gene matches: 6. The CDR3 runs to 16 residues. The CDR3 loop is CASSLALGGGANEQFF. DNA for the CDR3: TGTGCCAGCAGCTTAGCGTTAGGCGGGGGGGCCAATGAGCAGTTCTTC.

In its sample, this clone was seen a few times. For the CDR3, the DNA is TGTGCCAGCAGCCACGTAGCGGGGGGGAACACCGGGGAGCTGTTTTTT. Residues: CASSHVAGGNTGELFF. The chain links TRBV14 to TRBJ2-2, with 10 bases matching TRBD2. CDR1 and CDR2 (germline): SGHDN, FVKESK. Germline trimming cut 3 bases from V and 1 base from J; bases unmatched to any gene: 2. This CDR3 is 16 amino acids long.

Only a few counts were recorded for this clone. This rearrangement joins TRBV23-1 to TRBJ2-1, with D hard to call. TRBV23-1 is an open reading frame whose function is uncertain. Trimming shortened V by 3 bases and J by 8 bases, and 2 bases separated the two germline ends. CDR3 size: 10 residues. This CDR3 is CASSHHEQFF. The CDR3 region has the DNA TGCGCCAGCAGTCACCATGAGCAGTTCTTC.

This clone appeared a few times. This chain uses TRBV29-1 with TRBJ2-2; tentative D call: TRBD2 (5 bases). Germline-derived CDR1 and CDR2 are SQVTM and ANQGSEA. CDR3 length equals 14 residues. Trimming removed 7 bases from V and 2 bases from J, with 14 bases in between. CDR3 region: CSALRPGNTGELFF. The CDR3 DNA reads as TGCAGCGCCCTCAGGCCGGGAAACACCGGGGAGCTGTTTTTT.

The genes are TRBV30 and TRBJ2-7; the D call may be TRBD1 or TRBD2 (5 bases each). Trimming took 5 bases from V and 0 from J, leaving 11 bases between them. CDR3 length: 13 amino acids. Germline lookup yields CDR1 GTSNPN and CDR2 SVGIG (reference sequence). The CDR3 sequence: CAWGDGSSYEQYF. The CDR3 DNA is TGTGCCTGGGGGGACGGCAGCTCCTACGAGCAGTACTTC.

The J gene is TRBJ2-7, the V gene TRBV7-8; D is perhaps TRBD1 (6 bases). The ends were cut back, 1 base at V and 2 bases at J, with 12 bases in the middle. The CDR3 length is 15 residues. Germline values: CDR1 SGHVS, CDR2 FQNEAQ. The CDR3 spells CASSLEAGETYEQYF. The CDR3 bases are TGTGCCAGCAGCTTAGAAGCAGGGGAGACCTACGAGCAGTACTTC. The full variable domain, in which reference TRBV7-8 and TRBJ2-7 provide the parts outside the CDR3, is GAGVSQSPRYKVAKRGQDVALRCDPISGHVSLFWYQQALGQGPEFLTYFQNEAQLDKSGLPSDRFFAERPEGSVSTLKIQRTQQEDSAVYLCASSLEAGETYEQYFGPGTRLTVT.

This clone was detected only a few times. The J gene is TRBJ1-6, the V gene TRBV13; TRBD1 matches at 8 bases. Germline V gene data show CDR1 as PRHDT and CDR2 as FYEKMQ (reference sequence). The CDR3 extends over 17 amino acids. J gave up 7 bases and V 0 bases, and 8 bases lay outside the gene matches. The CDR3 loop reads CASSLGPGGERNSPLHF. The DNA of the CDR3 is TGTGCCAGCAGCTTAGGCCCAGGGGGCGAGCGGAATTCACCCCTCCACTTT.